These T cell receptor beta chains were read from a single sample in a study of control samples from healthy donors and cancer patients. The data were produced by immunoSEQ multiplex PCR, yet TCRdb's version contains in-frame clones alone and is incomplete. The data hold some 170,000 clones, with around 96% observed a single time. The sample consisted of blood. The source of these receptors is a woman in her thirties in good health. CDR3s leave out the opening cysteine and the closing phenylalanine or tryptophan.

TRBV28	TRBJ2-2	ASSLPTSITVGELF
TRBV7-9	TRBJ2-5	ASSLSGAETQY
TRBV27	TRBJ2-7	ASSLGRSSYEQY
TRBV28	TRBJ1-1	ASRDWGSTEAF
TRBV28	TRBJ2-7	ASSPAGGADSYEQY
TRBV15	TRBJ1-5	ATSNRLYQPQH
TRBV2	TRBJ1-2	ASSEAPADYYGYT
TRBV19	TRBJ1-5	ASSITPLQPQH
TRBV5-6	TRBJ1-4	ASSLGTVPRELF
TRBV4-2	TRBJ2-7	ASSQLDRGRVFYEQY
TRBV5-1	TRBJ2-6	ASSLARFGGISGANVLT
TRBV6-5	TRBJ1-1	ASSLTGSFAEAF
TRBV6-5	TRBJ2-1	ASSPSGANEQF
TRBV2	TRBJ1-1	ASSEDTAAF
TRBV20-1	TRBJ2-7	SASPSYEQY
TRBV5-4	TRBJ2-4	ASSPTRGRGNIQY
TRBV15	TRBJ1-2	ATSRDRGGYT
TRBV6-1	TRBJ2-2	ASSEALAGGLGGELF
TRBV29-1	TRBJ1-2	SVGRGGTADT
TRBV28	TRBJ2-5	ASSLDETQY